This T cell receptor beta chain was recovered during a study of T cell repertoires in cytomegalovirus infection (dated by TCRdb to between 2019 and 2020). As for the study more broadly: Donor HLA type was relevant to the analysis, as public TCR beta signatures indicated carriage of CMV infection together with the matching HLA type. General study outcomes and caveats: The ex vivo response was dominated by HLA-C-restricted CMV-specific TCR beta clonotypes, and the single most frequent clonotype in two of eight donors was supplied by these HLA-C-restricted clonotypes. Carriers of CMV infection plus the relevant HLA type were discriminated by the cumulative frequency of public TCR beta family members in the study cohort and in an independent 352-donor cohort.

This clonotype was observed at least ten times. No antigen is known for it. No qualities accompany the bases; no much larger clone lies one base away. The reads were generated on an Illumina HiSeq 1500. The public reads were reprocessed in TCRdb via fastp at Q25 and MiXCR, keeping in-frame beta chains. CDR3 protein duplicates are merged, each entry listing the most common genes and DNA. Here the sample has approximately 180,000 distinct CDR3 sequences; roughly a fifth occur a single time. Roughly 2.9% of the sample is held by the ten biggest clonotypes. Via the germline V gene, CDR1 is SGHVS and CDR2 FNYEAQ. The V end loses 7 bases and the J end loses 9 bases, and a stretch of 22 bases separates them. The CDR3 measures 15 amino acids from cysteine to phenylalanine. Just CDR3 DNA is preserved here, 45 bases in frame from base 1.

This chain is built from TRBV7-6 and TRBJ1-5; no D gene can be assigned with confidence. The sample taken for sequencing was PBMCs. This TCR was recovered from a human donor in good health (CMV status not recorded). Some clones in this sample may be carry-over from other donors' samples. Here is the DNA: TGTGCCAGCACCCCCCCGGACGCCACGCGCGCGCCCCAGCATTTT. The translation is CASTPPDATRAPQHF.